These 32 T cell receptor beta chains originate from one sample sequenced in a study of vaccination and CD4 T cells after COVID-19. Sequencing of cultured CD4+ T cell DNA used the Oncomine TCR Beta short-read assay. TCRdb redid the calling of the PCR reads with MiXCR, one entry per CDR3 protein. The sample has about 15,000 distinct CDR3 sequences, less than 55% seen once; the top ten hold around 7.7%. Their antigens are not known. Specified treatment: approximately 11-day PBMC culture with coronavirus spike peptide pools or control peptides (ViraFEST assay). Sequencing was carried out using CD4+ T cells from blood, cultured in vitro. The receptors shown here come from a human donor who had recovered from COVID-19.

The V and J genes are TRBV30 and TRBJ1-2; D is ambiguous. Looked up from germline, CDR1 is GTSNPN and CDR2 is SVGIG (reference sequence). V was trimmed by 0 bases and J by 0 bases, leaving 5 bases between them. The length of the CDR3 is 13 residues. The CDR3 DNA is TGTGCCTGGAGTGTGGGGACTAACTATGGCTACACCTTC. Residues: CAWSVGTNYGYTF.

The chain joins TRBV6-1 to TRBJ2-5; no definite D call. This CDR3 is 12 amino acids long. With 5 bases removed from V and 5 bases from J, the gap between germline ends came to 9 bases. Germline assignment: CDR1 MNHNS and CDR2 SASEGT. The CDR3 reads CASSTAYETQYF. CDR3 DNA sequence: TGTGCCAGCAGTACGGCCTATGAGACCCAGTACTTC.

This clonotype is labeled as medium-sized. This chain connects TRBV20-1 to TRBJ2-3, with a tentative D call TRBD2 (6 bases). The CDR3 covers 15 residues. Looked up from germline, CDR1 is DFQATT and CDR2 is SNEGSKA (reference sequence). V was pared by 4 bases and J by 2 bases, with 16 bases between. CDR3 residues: CSATPGSGFTDTQYF. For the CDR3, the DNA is TGCAGTGCTACTCCCGGGAGCGGTTTCACAGATACGCAGTATTTT.

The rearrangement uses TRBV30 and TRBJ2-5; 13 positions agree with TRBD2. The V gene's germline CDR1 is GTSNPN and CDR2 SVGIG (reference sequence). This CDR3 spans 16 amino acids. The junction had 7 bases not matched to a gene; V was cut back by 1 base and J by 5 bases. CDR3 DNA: TGTGCCTGGAGTGGAGGACTAGCGGGAGTCTGGGAGACCCAGTACTTC. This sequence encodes CAWSGGLAGVWETQYF.

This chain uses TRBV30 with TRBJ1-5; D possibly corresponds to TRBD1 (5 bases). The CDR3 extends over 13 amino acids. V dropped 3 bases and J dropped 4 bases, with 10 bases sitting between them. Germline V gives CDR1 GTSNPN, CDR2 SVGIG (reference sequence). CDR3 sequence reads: CAWSGGENQPQHF. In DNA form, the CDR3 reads TGTGCCTGGAGCGGGGGGGAAAATCAGCCCCAGCATTTT.

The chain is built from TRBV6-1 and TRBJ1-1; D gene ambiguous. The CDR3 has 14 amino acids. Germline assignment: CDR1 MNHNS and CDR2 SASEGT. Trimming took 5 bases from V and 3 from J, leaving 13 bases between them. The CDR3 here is CASSLPSIDTEAFF. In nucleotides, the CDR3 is TGTGCCAGCAGTCTACCAAGTATAGACACTGAAGCTTTCTTT.

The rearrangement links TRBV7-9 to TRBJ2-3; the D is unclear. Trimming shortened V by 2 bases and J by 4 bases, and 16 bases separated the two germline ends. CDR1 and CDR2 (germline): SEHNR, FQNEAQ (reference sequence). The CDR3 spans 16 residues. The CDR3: CASSLSVTLRADTQYF. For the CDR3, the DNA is TGTGCCAGCAGCTTAAGCGTGACTTTACGGGCAGATACGCAGTATTTT.

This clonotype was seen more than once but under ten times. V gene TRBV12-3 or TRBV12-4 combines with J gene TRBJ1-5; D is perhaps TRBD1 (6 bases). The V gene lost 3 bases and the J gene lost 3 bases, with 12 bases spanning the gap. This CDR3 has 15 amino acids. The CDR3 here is CASSFTGGHNQPQHF. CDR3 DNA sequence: TGTGCCAGCAGTTTTACCGGGGGACACAATCAGCCCCAGCATTTT.

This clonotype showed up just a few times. DNA of the CDR3: TGTGCCAGCACCCTTGGGACGGCATTTCAAGCTTTCTTT. It specifies CASTLGTAFQAFF. The rearrangement uses TRBV2 and TRBJ1-1, with a tentative D call TRBD1 (5 bases). This CDR3 has 13 residues. V lost 7 bases and J 9 bases, leaving 18 bases between the germline ends. CDR1 is SNHLY, CDR2 FYNNEI, per germline.

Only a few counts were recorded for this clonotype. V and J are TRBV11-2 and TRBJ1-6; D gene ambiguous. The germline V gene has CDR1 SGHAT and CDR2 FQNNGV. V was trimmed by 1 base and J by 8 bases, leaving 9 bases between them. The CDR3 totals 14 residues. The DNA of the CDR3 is TGTGCCAGCAGCTTAGTTGGCGGGGATTCACCCCTCCACTTT. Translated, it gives CASSLVGGDSPLHF.

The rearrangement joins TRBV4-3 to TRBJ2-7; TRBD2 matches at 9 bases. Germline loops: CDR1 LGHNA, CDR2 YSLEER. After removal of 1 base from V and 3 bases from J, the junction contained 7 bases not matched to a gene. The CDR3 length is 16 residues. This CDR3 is CASSQGLAASRYEQYF. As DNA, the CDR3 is TGCGCCAGCAGCCAAGGACTAGCGGCCTCTCGCTACGAGCAGTACTTC.

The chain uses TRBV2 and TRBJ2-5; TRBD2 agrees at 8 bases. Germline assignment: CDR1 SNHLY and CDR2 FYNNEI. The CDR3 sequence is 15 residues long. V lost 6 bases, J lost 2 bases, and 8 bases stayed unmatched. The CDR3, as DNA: TGTGCCAGCAGAGGGGGACTAGGACCTCAAGAGACCCAGTACTTC. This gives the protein CASRGGLGPQETQYF.

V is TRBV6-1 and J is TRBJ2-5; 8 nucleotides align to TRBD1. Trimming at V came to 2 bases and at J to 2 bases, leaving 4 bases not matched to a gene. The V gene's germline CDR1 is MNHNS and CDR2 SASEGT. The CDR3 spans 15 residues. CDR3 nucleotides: TGTGCCAGCAGTGAATGGGGGGACAGGCAAGAGACCCAGTACTTC. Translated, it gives CASSEWGDRQETQYF.

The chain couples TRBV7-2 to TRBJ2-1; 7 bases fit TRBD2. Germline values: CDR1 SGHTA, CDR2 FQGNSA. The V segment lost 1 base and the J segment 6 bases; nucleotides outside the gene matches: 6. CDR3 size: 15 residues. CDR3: CASSLGWGGGNEQFF. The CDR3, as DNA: TGTGCCAGCAGCTTAGGGTGGGGGGGAGGCAATGAGCAGTTCTTC.

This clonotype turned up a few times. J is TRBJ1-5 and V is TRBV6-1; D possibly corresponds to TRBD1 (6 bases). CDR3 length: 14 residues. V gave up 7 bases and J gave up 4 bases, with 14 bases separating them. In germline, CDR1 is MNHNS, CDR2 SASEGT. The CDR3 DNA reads TGTGCCAGCACCTCAGGACAGCGGAATCAGCCCCAGCATTTT. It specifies CASTSGQRNQPQHF.

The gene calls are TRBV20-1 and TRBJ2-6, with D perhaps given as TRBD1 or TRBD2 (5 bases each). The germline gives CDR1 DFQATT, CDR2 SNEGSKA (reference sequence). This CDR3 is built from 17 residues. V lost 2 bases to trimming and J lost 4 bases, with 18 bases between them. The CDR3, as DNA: TGCAGTGCTAGATCCCCCTGGGGACGGAGCGGGGCCAACGTCCTGACTTTC. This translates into CSARSPWGRSGANVLTF.

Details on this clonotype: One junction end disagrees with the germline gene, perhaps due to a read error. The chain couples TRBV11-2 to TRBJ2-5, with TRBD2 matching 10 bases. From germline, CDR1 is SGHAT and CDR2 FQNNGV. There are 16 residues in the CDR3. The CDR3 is CASRLGASGSGETQYF. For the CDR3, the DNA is TGTGCCAGCCGCTTGGGGGCTAGCGGGAGTGGAGAGACCCAGTACTTC.

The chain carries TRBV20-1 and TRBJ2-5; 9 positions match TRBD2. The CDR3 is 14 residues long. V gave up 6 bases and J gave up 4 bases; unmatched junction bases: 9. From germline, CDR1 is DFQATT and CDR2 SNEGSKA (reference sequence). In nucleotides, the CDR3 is TGCAGTGCGGGTTCGGCGGGAGGGGTAGAGACCCAGTACTTC. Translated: CSAGSAGGVETQYF.

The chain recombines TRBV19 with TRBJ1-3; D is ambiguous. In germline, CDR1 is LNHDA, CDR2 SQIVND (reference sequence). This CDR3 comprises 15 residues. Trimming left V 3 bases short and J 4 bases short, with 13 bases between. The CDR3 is CASSIGAGVGNTIYF. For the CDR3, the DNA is TGTGCCAGTAGTATCGGCGCTGGGGTAGGAAACACCATATATTTT.

The CDR3 DNA sequence: TGCGCCAGCAGCTTCGGGGGAGGAGGCATGTACACTGAAGCTTTCTTT. Translation gives CASSFGGGGMYTEAFF. This chain uses TRBV5-1 with TRBJ1-1, with D possibly TRBD1 on 5 matching bases. The CDR3 has 16 residues. The V gene lost 2 bases and the J gene lost 3 bases, with 17 bases spanning the gap. The germline V gene has CDR1 SGHRS and CDR2 YFSETQ.

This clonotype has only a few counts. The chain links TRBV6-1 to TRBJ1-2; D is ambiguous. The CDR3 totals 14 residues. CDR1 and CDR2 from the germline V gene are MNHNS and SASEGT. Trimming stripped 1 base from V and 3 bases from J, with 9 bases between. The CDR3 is CASSEGQAHYGYTF. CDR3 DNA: TGTGCCAGCAGTGAAGGGCAGGCCCACTATGGCTACACCTTC.

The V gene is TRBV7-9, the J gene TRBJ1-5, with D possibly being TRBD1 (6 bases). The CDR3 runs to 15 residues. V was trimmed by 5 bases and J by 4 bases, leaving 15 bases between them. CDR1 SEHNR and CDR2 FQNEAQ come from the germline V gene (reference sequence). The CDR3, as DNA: TGTGCCAGCAGCCCATCCCTCAGGGGAAATCAGCCCCAGCATTTT. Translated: CASSPSLRGNQPQHF.

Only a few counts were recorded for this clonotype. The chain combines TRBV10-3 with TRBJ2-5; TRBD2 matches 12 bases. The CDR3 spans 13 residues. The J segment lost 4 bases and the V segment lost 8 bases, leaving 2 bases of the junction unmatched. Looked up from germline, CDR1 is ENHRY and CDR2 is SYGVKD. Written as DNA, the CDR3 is TGTGCCATCGGGGGACTAGCGGGAGAGACCCAGTACTTC. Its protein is CAIGGLAGETQYF.

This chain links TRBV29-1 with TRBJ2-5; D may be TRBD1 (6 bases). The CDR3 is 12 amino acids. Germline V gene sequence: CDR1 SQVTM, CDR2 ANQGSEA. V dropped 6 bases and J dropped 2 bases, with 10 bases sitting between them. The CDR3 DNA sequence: TGCAGCGTCAACGGACAGCAAGAGACCCAGTACTTC. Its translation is CSVNGQQETQYF.

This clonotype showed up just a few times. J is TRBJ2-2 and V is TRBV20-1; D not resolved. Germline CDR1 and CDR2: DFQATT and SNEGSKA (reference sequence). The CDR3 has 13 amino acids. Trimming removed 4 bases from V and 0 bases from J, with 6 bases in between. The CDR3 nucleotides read TGCAGTGCTATTGGGGCGAACACCGGGGAGCTGTTTTTT. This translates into CSAIGANTGELFF.

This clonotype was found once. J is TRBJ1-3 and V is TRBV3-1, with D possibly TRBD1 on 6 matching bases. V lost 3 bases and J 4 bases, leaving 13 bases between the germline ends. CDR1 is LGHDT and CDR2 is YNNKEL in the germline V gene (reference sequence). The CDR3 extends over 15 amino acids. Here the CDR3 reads CASSQMGAEGNTIYF. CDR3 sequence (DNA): TGTGCCAGCAGCCAGATGGGGGCGGAGGGAAACACCATATATTTT.

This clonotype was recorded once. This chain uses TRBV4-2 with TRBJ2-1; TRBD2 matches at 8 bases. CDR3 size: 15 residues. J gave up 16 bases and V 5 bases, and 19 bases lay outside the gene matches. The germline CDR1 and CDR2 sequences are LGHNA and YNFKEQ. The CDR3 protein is CASSSGTSNLAGQFF. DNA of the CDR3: TGTGCCAGCAGCTCCGGGACTAGTAACCTAGCTGGGCAATTCTTC.

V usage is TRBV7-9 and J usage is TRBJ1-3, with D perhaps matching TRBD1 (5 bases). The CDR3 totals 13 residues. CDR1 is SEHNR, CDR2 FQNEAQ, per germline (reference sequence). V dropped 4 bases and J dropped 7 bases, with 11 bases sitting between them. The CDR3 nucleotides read TGTGCCAGCAGCTGGGACGAGGGGAACACCATATATTTT. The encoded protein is CASSWDEGNTIYF.

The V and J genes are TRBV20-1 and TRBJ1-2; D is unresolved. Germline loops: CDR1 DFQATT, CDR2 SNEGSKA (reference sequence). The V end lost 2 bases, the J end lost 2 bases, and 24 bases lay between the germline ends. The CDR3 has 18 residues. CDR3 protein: CSARPPTGSGGPNYGYTF. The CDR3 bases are TGCAGTGCTAGACCCCCTACGGGTTCAGGAGGGCCGAACTATGGCTACACCTTC.

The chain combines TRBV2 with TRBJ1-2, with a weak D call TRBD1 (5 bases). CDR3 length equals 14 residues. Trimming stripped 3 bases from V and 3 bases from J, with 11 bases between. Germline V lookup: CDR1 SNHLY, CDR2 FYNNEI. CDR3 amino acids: CASSDWGLDYGYTF. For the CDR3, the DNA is TGTGCCAGCAGTGATTGGGGGTTGGACTATGGCTACACCTTC.

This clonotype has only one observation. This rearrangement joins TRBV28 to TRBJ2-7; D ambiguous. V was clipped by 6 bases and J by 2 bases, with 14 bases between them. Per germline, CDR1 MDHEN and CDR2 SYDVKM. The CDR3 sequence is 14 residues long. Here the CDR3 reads CASSTQWMAYEQYF. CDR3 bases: TGTGCCAGCAGCACCCAATGGATGGCCTACGAGCAGTACTTC.

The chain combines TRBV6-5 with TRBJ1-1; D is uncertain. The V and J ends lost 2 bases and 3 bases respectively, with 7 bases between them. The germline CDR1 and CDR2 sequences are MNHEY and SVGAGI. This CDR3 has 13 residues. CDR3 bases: TGTGCCAGCAGTTACAACAGTTACACTGAAGCTTTCTTT. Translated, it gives CASSYNSYTEAFF.